Presented here are 21 T cell receptor beta chains from one specimen sequenced in a study of CD8+ T cells in alopecia areata. cDNA reverse transcribed from extracted RNA served as the sequencing template. Sequenced by immunoSEQ multiplex PCR; TCRdb stores in-frame clones only, minus some. The sample contains some 130,000 clones, about 50% of which appear only once. The material sequenced was CD8+ T cells sorted from blood, taken at week 0. These receptors originate from a human donor with alopecia areata.

The V gene is TRBV7-2, the J gene TRBJ1-2; D not resolved. The CDR3 has 15 residues. Germline V gene sequence: CDR1 SGHTA, CDR2 FQGNSA. Trimming removed 6 bases at V and 0 bases at J, with 14 bases between. The chain's CDR3 is CASRTISWPNYGYTF. The CDR3 DNA is TGTGCCAGCAGGACGATTTCATGGCCTAACTATGGCTACACCTTC.

The chain recombines TRBV5-6 with TRBJ2-1; tentative D call: TRBD1 (5 bases). From germline, CDR1 is SGHDT and CDR2 YYEEEE. There are 11 residues in the CDR3. The V gene lost 1 base and the J gene lost 9 bases, with 5 bases spanning the gap. This CDR3 reads CASSLQGEQFF. The CDR3 coding sequence is TGTGCCAGCAGCTTGCAGGGTGAGCAGTTCTTC.

The chain uses TRBV29-1 and TRBJ2-7, with D uncertain. Germline V CDR1 and CDR2: SQVTM, ANQGSEA. The CDR3 has 13 residues. V gave up 7 bases and J gave up 2 bases, with 15 bases separating them. CDR3 loop: CSASPGNTYEQYF. The CDR3 DNA sequence: TGCAGCGCCAGTCCCGGAAACACCTACGAGCAGTACTTC.

The rearrangement joins TRBV29-1 to TRBJ1-2, with D possibly TRBD1 on 6 matching bases. Germline V CDR1 and CDR2: SQVTM, ANQGSEA. The CDR3 consists of 14 residues. V dropped 0 bases and J dropped 7 bases, with 15 bases sitting between them. DNA for the CDR3: TGCAGCGTTGAAGATAAAACAGGGTTGGGTGGCTACACCTTC. Protein product: CSVEDKTGLGGYTF.

This clone came up once. CDR3 nucleotide sequence: TGCAGCGTTGAAGATGGGGTTAACTATGGCTACACCTTC. This encodes CSVEDGVNYGYTF. This rearrangement joins TRBV29-1 to TRBJ1-2, with D uncertain. V dropped 0 bases and J dropped 1 base, with 6 bases sitting between them. The germline V gene has CDR1 SQVTM and CDR2 ANQGSEA. The CDR3 contains 13 residues. The full variable domain, in which reference TRBV29-1 and TRBJ1-2 provide the parts outside the CDR3, is SAVISQKPSRDICQRGTSLTIQCQVDSQVTMMFWYRQQPGQSLTLIATANQGSEATYESGFVIDKFPISRPNLTFSTLTVSNMSPEDSSIYLCSVEDGVNYGYTFGSGTRLTVV.

This clone was seen a handful of times. The chain has TRBV7-9 and TRBJ1-5; D gene unclear. CDR1 SEHNR and CDR2 FQNEAQ come from the germline V gene (reference sequence). The CDR3 has 13 residues. Between the trimmed V and J ends, which lost 4 bases and 4 bases, there was a span of 8 bases. The CDR3 nucleotides read TGTGCCAGCAGCTGGTCGACAAATCAGCCCCAGCATTTT. Amino acids: CASSWSTNQPQHF.

This rearrangement joins TRBV10-3 to TRBJ1-2; 8 nucleotides align to TRBD1. Trimming took 0 bases from V and 4 from J; bases not matched to a gene: 1. Germline V gene lookup returns CDR1 ENHRY and CDR2 SYGVKD. CDR3 length: 14 residues. In DNA, the CDR3 is TGTGCCATCAGTGAGTCCGGGACAGGCTATGGCTACACCTTC. Its translation: CAISESGTGYGYTF.

This sequence joins TRBV12-5 and TRBJ1-1, with 8 positions matching TRBD1. The CDR3 sequence is 13 residues long. Germline V gene data show CDR1 as LGHNT and CDR2 as FRNRAP. V dropped 7 bases and J dropped 8; count of bases not matched to a gene: 9. The CDR3 spells CASATSGGLEAFF. CDR3 nucleotide sequence: TGTGCTAGTGCCACATCAGGGGGCCTGGAAGCTTTCTTT.

This chain joins TRBV25-1 and TRBJ2-7; 9 bases are a match to TRBD1. Germline V gives CDR1 MGHDK, CDR2 SYGVNS. With 6 bases clipped from V and 4 bases from J, the junction kept 4 bases outside the gene matches. The CDR3 is 13 amino acids. The CDR3 reads CASRGTGRYEQYF. The DNA for the CDR3 is TGTGCCAGCAGAGGGACAGGGCGGTACGAGCAGTACTTC.

Here the CDR3 reads CASIKRDGVQETQYF. The CDR3 DNA reads as TGTGCCAGCATCAAACGGGACGGGGTCCAAGAGACCCAGTACTTC. This chain joins TRBV5-6 and TRBJ2-5; possibly TRBD1 or TRBD2 for D (5 bases each). Germline assignment: CDR1 SGHDT and CDR2 YYEEEE. V gave up 6 bases and J gave up 1 base, with 16 bases separating them. The CDR3 consists of 15 residues.

This clone was seen only a few times. The J gene is TRBJ2-7, the V gene TRBV4-1, with 7 bases identical to TRBD2. V lost 1 base to trimming and J lost 3 bases; unmatched junction nucleotides: 9. Germline-derived CDR1 and CDR2 are MGHRA and YSYEKL. This CDR3 region has 16 residues. The CDR3: CASSQGPAGVIYEQYF. The CDR3 DNA reads TGCGCCAGCAGCCAAGGGCCTGCGGGGGTAATCTACGAGCAGTACTTC.

This sequence joins TRBV7-2 and TRBJ2-5, with 7 bases aligning to TRBD1. The CDR3 has 15 amino acids. The V gene's germline CDR1 is SGHTA and CDR2 FQGNSA. Trimming cost V 5 bases and J 1 base; bases outside gene matches: 7. CDR3 in amino acids: CASSVYRGFQETQYF. The CDR3 DNA follows: TGTGCCAGCAGCGTCTACAGGGGTTTCCAAGAGACCCAGTACTTC.

The rearrangement joins TRBV10-3 to TRBJ2-7, with D possibly matching TRBD1 (6 bases). Per germline, CDR1 ENHRY and CDR2 SYGVKD. The CDR3 contains 13 residues. V was clipped by 8 bases and J by 0 bases, with 11 bases between them. CDR3 in DNA: TGTGCCATCGGCAGGGACACCTCCTACGAGCAGTACTTC. Amino acid sequence: CAIGRDTSYEQYF.

This clone was seen more than once but under ten times. The chain recombines TRBV18 with TRBJ1-1; no firm D call. The V end was cut by 6 bases, the J end by 4 bases, with 9 bases between. CDR3 length equals 12 residues. CDR1 KGHSH and CDR2 LQKENI come from the germline V gene. The CDR3: CASSNPGTEAFF. The CDR3 bases are TGTGCCAGCTCTAATCCGGGCACTGAAGCTTTCTTT.

In this sample, this clone turned up once. The chain has TRBV29-1 and TRBJ1-5; no clear D. CDR3 size: 15 residues. V was cut by 7 bases and J by 3 bases, with 19 bases left in between. Germline values: CDR1 SQVTM, CDR2 ANQGSEA. CDR3 DNA sequence: TGCAGCGCCGAGGGTGTGGTAAGGCACAATCAGCCCCAGCATTTT. Protein: CSAEGVVRHNQPQHF.

To note about this clone: Other DNA sequences of this sample code for an identical CDR3. The chain uses TRBV30 and TRBJ1-5; no reliable D call. The CDR3 runs 12 residues. Germline V gene data show CDR1 as GTSNPN and CDR2 as SVGIG (reference sequence). Trimming removed 0 bases from V and 7 bases from J, with 7 bases in between. The CDR3 DNA reads as TGTGCCTGGAGTGTACTAAACCAGCCCCAGCATTTT. Protein: CAWSVLNQPQHF.

V gene TRBV29-1 combines with J gene TRBJ2-7; 7 bases align to TRBD1. Germline V gives CDR1 SQVTM, CDR2 ANQGSEA. CDR3 size: 12 residues. Trimming at V came to 4 bases and at J to 2 bases, leaving 2 bases not matched to a gene. The CDR3 sequence is CSVGGQAYEQYF. CDR3 in DNA: TGCAGCGTTGGTGGACAGGCCTACGAGCAGTACTTC.

The chain couples TRBV4-1 to TRBJ2-1; TRBD1 matches 7 bases. Germline lookup yields CDR1 MGHRA and CDR2 YSYEKL. The CDR3 has 13 residues. Germline trimming cut 8 bases from V and 7 bases from J; bases unmatched to any gene: 8. The CDR3 sequence is CASLSYRGNEQFF. The CDR3 DNA reads TGCGCCAGCCTTAGCTACAGGGGAAATGAGCAGTTCTTC.

The genes are TRBV19 and TRBJ1-1, with D possibly being TRBD1 (6 bases). V dropped 6 bases and J dropped 1 base, with 9 bases sitting between them. CDR1 LNHDA and CDR2 SQIVND come from the germline V gene (reference sequence). The CDR3 runs 13 residues. The CDR3 DNA follows: TGTGCCAGTAGCCAGGGGACGAACACTGAAGCTTTCTTT. Translating gives CASSQGTNTEAFF. Looking up the rest from reference TRBV19 and TRBJ1-1 gives the full variable domain: DGGITQSPKYLFRKEGQNVTLSCEQNLNHDAMYWYRQDPGQGLRLIYYSQIVNDFQKGDIAEGYSVSREKKESFPLTVTSAQKNPTAFYLCASSQGTNTEAFFGQGTRLTVV.

The rearrangement joins TRBV7-8 to TRBJ1-5; the D is unclear. The CDR3 is 13 amino acids. The V and J ends lost 3 bases and 4 bases respectively, with 7 bases between them. Germline CDR1 reads SGHVS; CDR2 reads FQNEAQ. As DNA, the CDR3 is TGTGCCAGCAGCTTCGATGGGAATCAGCCCCAGCATTTT. This gives the protein CASSFDGNQPQHF. The whole variable domain, filled in from reference TRBV7-8 and TRBJ1-5, reads GAGVSQSPRYKVAKRGQDVALRCDPISGHVSLFWYQQALGQGPEFLTYFQNEAQLDKSGLPSDRFFAERPEGSVSTLKIQRTQQEDSAVYLCASSFDGNQPQHFGDGTRLSIL.

The chain combines TRBV9 with TRBJ1-2; no clear D. This CDR3 has 13 amino acids. V gave up 3 bases and J gave up 3 bases, with 9 bases separating them. Germline loops: CDR1 SGDLS, CDR2 YYNGEE. The CDR3 DNA follows: TGTGCCAGCAGCGACGGTGGGGACTATGGCTACACCTTC. Translated, it gives CASSDGGDYGYTF. Using reference TRBV9 and TRBJ1-2 for the parts outside the CDR3, the full variable domain is DSGVTQTPKHLITATGQRVTLRCSPRSGDLSVYWYQQSLDQGLQFLIQYYNGEERAKGNILERFSAQQFPDLHSELNLSSLELGDSALYFCASSDGGDYGYTFGSGTRLTVV.